These 26 T cell receptor beta chains came from one sample sequenced in a study of blood T cell repertoires in COVID-19. Produced via immunoSEQ multiplex PCR; TCRdb's table is partial and in-frame only. The profile covers under 250,000 clones, with around 86% appearing a single time and 12% taken by the ten largest. Material for sequencing was peripheral blood. The receptors here all came from an elderly man with acute or convalescent COVID-19.

This chain links TRBV2 with TRBJ1-2; 8 bases map to TRBD1. Germline V gene data show CDR1 as SNHLY and CDR2 as FYNNEI. Germline trimming cut 3 bases from V and 4 bases from J; bases unmatched to any gene: 4. The CDR3 spans 14 residues. CDR3 residues: CASSDPGGVYGYTF. In DNA form, the CDR3 reads TGTGCCAGCAGTGATCCAGGGGGCGTCTATGGCTACACCTTC.

The chain has TRBV18 and TRBJ2-7, with a possible D match to TRBD1 (6 bases). The germline V gene has CDR1 KGHSH and CDR2 LQKENI. The CDR3 has 15 residues. Trimming left V 6 bases short and J 3 bases short, with 18 bases between. The CDR3 reads CASSPSTGAIYEQYF. The CDR3 DNA reads as TGTGCCAGCTCGCCGTCGACAGGTGCTATCTACGAGCAGTACTTC.

This sequence joins TRBV28 and TRBJ1-2; tentative D call: TRBD1 (6 bases). Germline values: CDR1 MDHEN, CDR2 SYDVKM. The CDR3 extends over 16 amino acids. Trimming removed 2 bases at V and 8 bases at J, with 21 bases between. CDR3 nucleotide sequence: TGTGCCAGCAGTTTAAGGGGGGGACTCCCGGGCCCGGGCTACACCTTC. Amino acids: CASSLRGGLPGPGYTF.

The chain is built from TRBV7-2 and TRBJ2-1; TRBD2 matches at 7 bases. The CDR3 runs to 15 residues. Unmatched junction bases numbered 14, after V lost 7 bases and J lost 8 bases. Germline lookup yields CDR1 SGHTA and CDR2 FQGNSA. As DNA, the CDR3 is TGTGCCAGCACCCCCTGGGGAGGGCCGGGCGATGAGCAGTTCTTC. Residues: CASTPWGGPGDEQFF.

The J gene is TRBJ2-7, the V gene TRBV5-4, with a tentative D call TRBD1 (6 bases). V was cut by 2 bases and J by 7 bases, with 16 bases left in between. Germline V gene lookup returns CDR1 SGHNT and CDR2 YYREEE (reference sequence). The CDR3 sequence is 14 residues long. The CDR3 reads CASSFGAGAGEQYF. CDR3 nucleotide sequence: TGTGCCAGCAGCTTTGGAGCAGGGGCTGGGGAGCAGTACTTC. The entire variable domain, with the rest obtained from reference TRBV5-4 and TRBJ2-7, is as follows: ETGVTQSPTHLIKTRGQQVTLRCSSQSGHNTVSWYQQALGQGPQFIFQYYREEENGRGNFPPRFSGLQFPNYSSELNVNALELDDSALYLCASSFGAGAGEQYFGPGTRLTVT.

The chain has TRBV7-8 and TRBJ2-5; D might be TRBD2 (5 bases). The germline CDR1 and CDR2 sequences are SGHVS and FQNEAQ. There are 18 residues in the CDR3. V lost 2 bases to trimming and J lost 0 bases, with 19 bases between them. CDR3 loop: CASSLPPDYQWNQETQYF. In nucleotides, the CDR3 is TGTGCCAGCAGCTTACCACCCGACTACCAATGGAACCAAGAGACCCAGTACTTC.

The genes are TRBV9 and TRBJ1-1; D gene ambiguous. Trimming removed 6 bases from V and 6 bases from J, with 15 bases in between. The V gene's germline CDR1 is SGDLS and CDR2 YYNGEE. CDR3 length equals 13 residues. The CDR3 region is CASTQRPTSEAFF. The CDR3 DNA follows: TGTGCCAGCACTCAGAGGCCGACTTCTGAAGCTTTCTTT.

This chain joins TRBV5-1 and TRBJ1-6, with 8 bases that match TRBD1. The V gene end was trimmed by 0 bases and the J gene end by 7 bases; junction bases not matched to a gene: 3. The CDR3 has 15 residues. Germline loops: CDR1 SGHRS, CDR2 YFSETQ. The CDR3 nucleotides are TGCGCCAGCAGCTTGGCCGGGACAGGCAATTCACCCCTCCACTTT. Residues: CASSLAGTGNSPLHF.

The CDR3 here is CASSVLAGGLDGGEQFF. DNA of the CDR3: TGTGCCAGCAGCGTCCTCGCGGGGGGACTAGATGGGGGTGAGCAGTTCTTC. The chain has TRBV9 and TRBJ2-1; 8 bases are shared with TRBD2. J was trimmed by 9 bases and V by 2 bases; bases with no gene match: 16. The length of the CDR3 is 17 residues. Germline V gene data show CDR1 as SGDLS and CDR2 as YYNGEE.

V usage is TRBV6-5 and J usage is TRBJ2-7; D is unresolved. CDR1 is MNHEY and CDR2 is SVGAGI in the germline V gene. With 0 bases removed from V and 0 bases from J, the gap between germline ends came to 6 bases. There are 14 residues in the CDR3. The CDR3 DNA sequence: TGTGCCAGCAGTTACTCCCCCAGCTCCTACGAGCAGTACTTC. Translation: CASSYSPSSYEQYF.

This chain connects TRBV3-1 (or the pseudogene TRBV3-2) to TRBJ2-1; 7 positions agree with TRBD2. Germline loops: CDR1 LGHDT, CDR2 YNNKEL (reference sequence). With 3 bases clipped from V and 4 bases from J, the junction kept 6 bases outside the gene matches. CDR3 size: 15 residues. CDR3 protein: CASSQGGTEYNEQFF. CDR3 sequence (DNA): TGTGCCAGCAGCCAGGGGGGGACGGAATACAATGAGCAGTTCTTC.

This chain links TRBV27 with TRBJ1-5; a weak D match, TRBD1 (5 bases). V lost 4 bases to trimming and J lost 6 bases, with 25 bases between them. The length of the CDR3 is 18 residues. Germline CDR1 is MNHEY and CDR2 is SMNVEV (reference sequence). CDR3: CASSSGGGKHVRTQPQHF. CDR3 nucleotides: TGTGCCAGCAGTTCTGGGGGGGGGAAACACGTCCGGACTCAGCCCCAGCATTTT.

The CDR3 reads CASSQGTGKLFF. CDR3 nucleotides: TGTGCCAGCAGCCAAGGGACAGGGAAACTGTTTTTT. The V and J genes are TRBV3-1 (or the pseudogene TRBV3-2) and TRBJ1-4; TRBD1 agrees at 8 bases. CDR1 is LGHDT and CDR2 is YNNKEL in the germline V gene (reference sequence). The CDR3 contains 12 residues. With 1 base clipped from V and 11 bases from J, the junction kept 0 bases outside the gene matches.

A word on this clone: Other DNA sequences in this specimen translate into the identical CDR3. V usage is TRBV5-1 and J usage is TRBJ1-1, with a possible D match to TRBD1 (5 bases). Germline CDR1 and CDR2: SGHRS and YFSETQ. The CDR3 contains 14 residues. Trimming took 1 base from V and 0 from J, leaving 7 bases between them. CDR3: CASSLTGMNTEAFF. DNA for the CDR3: TGCGCCAGCAGCTTGACAGGTATGAACACTGAAGCTTTCTTT.

This clone was picked up one time. This chain links TRBV28 with TRBJ2-5; TRBD2 might be the D (7 bases). Trimming stripped 5 bases from V and 4 bases from J, with 14 bases between. This CDR3 has 14 amino acids. The germline V gene encodes CDR1 MDHEN and CDR2 SYDVKM. For the CDR3, the DNA is TGTGCCAGCAGTCGTTCGGGGGGCCCAGAGACCCAGTACTTC. It translates to CASSRSGGPETQYF. Combining the CDR3 with reference TRBV28 and TRBJ2-5 gives the whole variable domain DVKVTQSSRYLVKRTGEKVFLECVQDMDHENMFWYRQDPGLGLRLIYFSYDVKMKEKGDIPEGYSVSREKKERFSLILESASTNQTSMYLCASSRSGGPETQYFGPGTRLLVL.

This sequence joins TRBV4-1 and TRBJ2-5; unclear D gene. Trimming removed 3 bases at V and 0 bases at J, with 5 bases between. Germline lookup yields CDR1 MGHRA and CDR2 YSYEKL. The CDR3 covers 13 residues. The CDR3 region has the DNA TGCGCCAGCAGCCAGGAGTACCAAGAGACCCAGTACTTC. Translation gives CASSQEYQETQYF.

The chain combines TRBV28 with TRBJ2-2; TRBD2 agrees at 9 bases. Germline CDR1 and CDR2: MDHEN and SYDVKM. The CDR3 runs to 15 residues. V gave up 6 bases and J gave up 0 bases; unmatched junction bases: 2. CDR3 nucleotides: TGTGCCAGCAGCCGACTAGCGGCGAACACCGGGGAGCTGTTTTTT. It is translated as CASSRLAANTGELFF.

This clone was detected once. This chain joins TRBV10-1 and TRBJ2-3, with 7 bases that match TRBD1. The ends lost 10 bases at V and 0 bases at J; junction bases unmatched: 10. This CDR3 has 15 amino acids. Germline CDR1 reads WNHNN; CDR2 reads SYGVQD (reference sequence). CDR3 nucleotide sequence: TGCGCCACTTCGCGAGGGACAGCTAGCACAGATACGCAGTATTTT. Protein product: CATSRGTASTDTQYF.

The CDR3 here is CASSPGRADTQYF. The CDR3 region has the DNA TGTGCCAGCAGCCCGGGGAGGGCAGATACGCAGTATTTT. The chain combines TRBV3-1 (or the pseudogene TRBV3-2) with TRBJ2-3; 7 positions match TRBD2. V was pared by 4 bases and J by 4 bases, with 2 bases of the junction left unmatched. Looked up from germline, CDR1 is LGHDT and CDR2 is YNNKEL (reference sequence). This CDR3 has 13 residues.

The genes are TRBV19 and TRBJ1-2; TRBD1 might be the D (5 bases). The V end was cut by 4 bases, the J end by 3 bases, with 18 bases between. The V gene's germline CDR1 is LNHDA and CDR2 SQIVND (reference sequence). There are 16 residues in the CDR3. CDR3 bases: TGTGCCAGTAGTACCGGGGGAGTGGGCGCTGACTATGGCTACACCTTC. This sequence encodes CASSTGGVGADYGYTF.

For this clone: This sample includes further DNA sequences coding for the same CDR3. V is TRBV5-1 and J is TRBJ1-4; D is unresolved. Per the germline V gene, CDR1 is SGHRS and CDR2 is YFSETQ. The CDR3 loop spans 15 amino acids. Trimming pared 4 bases from V and 0 bases from J, leaving 10 bases between. DNA for the CDR3: TGCGCCAGCAGCCTTACCGGGACAACTAATGAAAAACTGTTTTTT. Protein sequence: CASSLTGTTNEKLFF.

The rearrangement joins TRBV13 to TRBJ2-3; D gene uncertain. CDR3 length: 12 amino acids. Germline lookup yields CDR1 PRHDT and CDR2 FYEKMQ (reference sequence). The ends were cut back, 3 bases at V and 9 bases at J, with 10 bases in the middle. CDR3 coding DNA: TGTGCCAGCAGCTTTCCCCCGTTCACGCAGTATTTT. It is translated as CASSFPPFTQYF.

The chain couples TRBV29-1 to TRBJ1-1; unclear D gene. The germline V and J ends were trimmed by 1 base and 1 base, with 7 bases remaining between them. Germline values: CDR1 SQVTM, CDR2 ANQGSEA. CDR3 length equals 13 residues. The CDR3 loop reads CSVEGSRNTEAFF. CDR3 sequence (DNA): TGCAGCGTTGAAGGGAGTAGGAACACTGAAGCTTTCTTT.

This clone was found once. The chain combines TRBV5-1 with TRBJ2-7; D gene ambiguous. The germline V gene has CDR1 SGHRS and CDR2 YFSETQ. This CDR3 spans 14 amino acids. Trimming cost V 0 bases and J 0 bases, with 7 bases left between them. Here the CDR3 DNA reads TGCGCCAGCAGCTTGGACACAAGCTCCTACGAGCAGTACTTC. It yields the protein CASSLDTSSYEQYF. The complete variable domain, with remaining parts taken from reference TRBV5-1 and TRBJ2-7, reads KAGVTQTPRYLIKTRGQQVTLSCSPISGHRSVSWYQQTPGQGLQFLFEYFSETQRNKGNFPGRFSGRQFSNSRSEMNVSTLELGDSALYLCASSLDTSSYEQYFGPGTRLTVT.

The chain joins TRBV7-9 to TRBJ1-1, with TRBD1 matching over 8 bases. The germline V gene encodes CDR1 SEHNR and CDR2 FQNEAQ (reference sequence). After removal of 5 bases from V and 9 bases from J, the junction contained 8 bases not matched to a gene. The CDR3 runs to 13 residues. This chain's CDR3 is CASSPTDREQAFF. For the CDR3, the DNA is TGTGCCAGCAGCCCCACGGACAGGGAGCAAGCTTTCTTT.

The chain links TRBV2 to TRBJ1-3; no clear D gene. Germline-derived CDR1 and CDR2 are SNHLY and FYNNEI. The CDR3 is 12 amino acids. V was cut by 5 bases and J by 5 bases, with 7 bases left in between. CDR3 amino acids: CASSFYRNTIYF. The CDR3 coding sequence is TGTGCCAGCAGTTTTTATAGAAACACCATATATTTT. The variable domain in full, completed from reference TRBV2 and TRBJ1-3, reads EPEVTQTPSHQVTQMGQEVILRCVPISNHLYFYWYRQILGQKVEFLVSFYNNEISEKSEIFDDQFSVERPDGSNFTLKIRSTKLEDSAMYFCASSFYRNTIYFGEGSWLTVV.